The rows below give T cell receptor beta chains drawn from one sample of a study of metastatic and nonmetastatic thyroid tumors. TCRdb re-analyzed the PCR reads through MiXCR. Among about 43,000 clones, approximately 24% were seen once, and the ten largest hold roughly 14%. Sequencing was performed on tumor tissue. Source of these receptors: a female donor with papillary thyroid cancer or a benign thyroid nodule (not recorded which). Some clones in this sample may be carry-over from other donors' samples. Both conserved end residues are part of each CDR3. A D gene is named only where the DNA matches it firmly. For some rows the clone size is stated as once, few or many, or as a class when expanded; others skip it.

15,TRBD1,TRBV3-1,TRBJ2-5,-,CASSQDRQGGETQYF,TGTGCCAGCAGCCAAGATAGACAGGGTGGAGAGACCCAGTACTTC
15,TRBD1,TRBV11-2,TRBJ2-7,-,CASSDNRGFFYEQYF,TGTGCCAGCAGCGACAACAGGGGGTTCTTCTACGAGCAGTACTTC
17,-,TRBV18,TRBJ2-1,-,CASSPRPGPSQYNEQFF,TGTGCCAGCTCACCGCGACCAGGCCCATCGCAATACAATGAGCAGTTCTTC
16,TRBD2,TRBV6-2/TRBV6-3,TRBJ2-3,few,CASSFLAGGNPDTQYF,TGTGCCAGCAGTTTTCTAGCGGGGGGTAACCCAGATACGCAGTATTTT
17,TRBD1,TRBV6-5,TRBJ2-3,few,CASSYSRRRAGGDTQYF,TGTGCCAGCAGTTACTCTCGGCGTCGGGCAGGGGGAGATACGCAGTATTTT
14,-,TRBV6-2/TRBV6-3,TRBJ2-2,-,CASSYGNKGGELFF,TGTGCCAGCAGTTACGGGAACAAGGGTGGGGAGCTGTTTTTT
12,-,TRBV28,TRBJ2-7,medium-sized,CASSSIGNEQYF,TGTGCCAGCAGTTCCATAGGGAACGAGCAGTACTTC
14,TRBD2,TRBV2,TRBJ2-7,medium-sized,CASRETSGALGQYF,TGTGCCAGCAGGGAGACTAGCGGGGCCCTGGGGCAGTACTTC
16,TRBD2,TRBV6-5,TRBJ2-7,many,CASSYPLAGVLYEQYF,TGTGCCAGCAGTTACCCTCTAGCGGGAGTACTGTACGAGCAGTACTTC
14,-,TRBV5-1,TRBJ2-3,-,CASSLIGNTDTQYF,TGCGCCAGCAGCTTGATAGGCAACACAGATACGCAGTATTTT
15,TRBD1,TRBV12-3/TRBV12-4,TRBJ2-7,-,CASGNPGQNSYEQYF,TGTGCCAGCGGGAACCCGGGACAGAACTCCTACGAGCAGTACTTC
13,-,TRBV20-1,TRBJ2-7,-,CSATPDPRGEQYF,TGCAGTGCTACCCCGGACCCCAGGGGCGAGCAGTACTTC
11,-,TRBV5-1,TRBJ2-5,many,CASRQEETQYF,TGCGCCAGCAGGCAGGAAGAGACCCAGTACTTC
14,-,TRBV6-1,TRBJ1-1,-,CASSTGGAGPEAFF,TGTGCCAGCAGTACCGGGGGGGCGGGACCTGAAGCTTTCTTT
16,-,TRBV6-1,TRBJ2-5,-,CASSPQGVAGHETQYF,TGTGCCAGCAGTCCCCAAGGGGTGGCGGGGCACGAGACCCAGTACTTC
13,-,TRBV11-3,TRBJ2-2,-,CASSLEEGRELFF,TGTGCCAGCAGCTTAGAAGAGGGTCGGGAGCTGTTTTTT
19,-,TRBV4-2,TRBJ2-6,-,CASSRRDSGFSSGANVLTF,TGTGCCAGCAGCCGGAGGGACAGTGGATTTAGCTCTGGGGCCAACGTCCTGACTTTC
15,TRBD1,TRBV20-1,TRBJ1-6,-,CSAAQGGPGNSPLHF,TGCAGTGCAGCCCAAGGGGGCCCCGGCAATTCACCCCTCCACTTT
13,-,TRBV7-2,TRBJ2-1,medium-sized,CASSRGPWSEQFF,TGTGCCAGCAGCCGCGGACCCTGGAGTGAGCAGTTCTTC
12,TRBD1,TRBV5-1,TRBJ1-2,few,CASSRDRDGYTF,TGCGCCAGCAGCAGGGACAGGGATGGCTACACCTTC
14,-,TRBV20-1,TRBJ1-6,-,CSAREGGGDSPLHF,TGCAGTGCTAGAGAGGGAGGGGGAGATTCACCCCTCCACTTT
18,TRBD1,TRBV11-2,TRBJ1-1,few,CASSLEGQGDYRNTEAFF,TGTGCCAGCAGCTTAGAGGGGCAGGGGGATTATAGGAACACTGAAGCTTTCTTT
15,-,TRBV3-1,TRBJ1-3,-,CASSPEGISGNTIYF,TGTGCCAGCAGCCCAGAGGGGATCTCTGGAAACACCATATATTTT
15,TRBD2,TRBV27,TRBJ2-7,few,CASRLLAGSSYEQYF,TGTGCCAGCAGGCTACTAGCGGGGAGCTCCTACGAGCAGTACTTC
14,-,TRBV20-1,TRBJ1-1,few,CSATLGVGDTEAFF,TGCAGTGCTACCCTTGGGGTGGGGGACACTGAAGCTTTCTTT
12,-,TRBV13,TRBJ2-1,-,CASSSPRNEQFF,TGTGCCAGCAGCTCACCCAGGAATGAGCAGTTCTTC
12,-,TRBV3-1,TRBJ1-1,many,CASSHSSEEAFF,TGTGCCAGCAGCCATTCATCAGAAGAAGCTTTCTTT
12,-,TRBV20-1,TRBJ2-1,few,CSAPPPTHEQFF,TGCAGTGCTCCCCCCCCGACCCATGAGCAGTTCTTC
16,TRBD2,TRBV20-1,TRBJ2-3,many,CSAQGLAGGQADTQYF,TGCAGTGCTCAGGGGCTAGCGGGGGGGCAGGCAGATACGCAGTATTTC
14,-,TRBV4-2,TRBJ2-3,many,CASSQLGGSDTQYF,TGTGCCAGCAGCCAACTAGGGGGTTCAGATACGCAGTATTTT
15,-,TRBV7-6,TRBJ2-5,-,CASSANLGWEETQYF,TGTGCCAGCAGCGCAAACTTGGGCTGGGAAGAGACCCAGTACTTC
13,-,TRBV12-3/TRBV12-4,TRBJ1-2,medium-sized,CASSLDGNYGYTF,TGTGCCAGCAGTTTGGACGGTAACTATGGCTACACCTTC
13,-,TRBV6-1,TRBJ2-7,-,CASARGPLYEQYF,TGTGCCAGCGCCCGGGGCCCTCTCTACGAGCAGTACTTC
15,TRBD2,TRBV3-1,TRBJ2-2,many,CASSSGGASTGELFF,TGTGCCAGCTCTAGCGGGGGGGCGAGCACCGGGGAGCTGTTTTTT
16,-,TRBV4-3,TRBJ1-1,many,CASSQDLIGGSTEAFF,TGCGCCAGCAGCCAAGATCTAATAGGAGGGTCCACTGAAGCTTTCTTT
17,-,TRBV11-2,TRBJ2-6,-,CASSKDSSGAGANVLTF,TGTGCCAGCAGCAAGGACAGTTCCGGGGCTGGGGCCAACGTCCTGACTTTC
18,-,TRBV5-1,TRBJ1-3,-,CVSRYGQTLSNSGNTIYF,TGCGTCAGCAGGTACGGACAGACCCTCTCTAACTCTGGAAACACCATATATTTT
13,-,TRBV11-2,TRBJ2-1,-,CASSLGHGNEQFF,TGTGCCAGCAGCTTGGGTCACGGGAATGAGCAGTTCTTC
14,-,TRBV5-1,TRBJ1-1,-,CASSLGALRTEAFF,TGCGCCAGCAGCTTGGGGGCGTTAAGGACTGAAGCCTTCTTT
13,-,TRBV24-1,TRBJ1-1,few,CATNRTGDTEAFF,TGTGCCACCAACAGAACAGGAGACACTGAAGCCTTCTTT
15,TRBD2,TRBV5-4,TRBJ2-5,-,CASSSSGTGQETQYF,TGTGCCAGCAGTTCTAGCGGCACGGGTCAAGAGACCCAGTACTTC
15,-,TRBV6-5,TRBJ1-4,many,CASSYGGLVGEKLFF,TGTGCCAGCAGTTACGGAGGATTGGTGGGTGAAAAACTGTTTTTT
16,TRBD1,TRBV12-3/TRBV12-4,TRBJ1-1,-,CASSLQQGASGTEAFF,TGTGCCAGCAGTCTACAACAGGGGGCAAGCGGGACTGAAGCTTTCTTT
15,TRBD2,TRBV5-6,TRBJ2-7,few,CASSPGDGTSYEQYF,TGTGCCAGTTCGCCTGGAGATGGGACTAGCTACGAGCAGTACTTC
13,-,TRBV4-3,TRBJ2-7,-,CASSQAQGYEQYF,TGCGCCAGCAGCCAAGCACAGGGCTACGAGCAGTACTTC
14,-,TRBV7-2,TRBJ1-2,-,CASSTNYGHYGYTF,TGTGCCAGCAGCACGAACTACGGACACTATGGCTACACCTTC
16,-,TRBV6-2/TRBV6-3,TRBJ1-3,-,CASSYSDVASGNTIYF,TGTGCCAGCAGTTACTCGGATGTAGCGTCTGGAAACACCATATATTTT
14,-,TRBV7-2,TRBJ2-7,-,CASSLSPGSYEQYF,TGTGCCAGCAGCTTATCTCCGGGGTCCTACGAGCAGTACTTC
14,-,TRBV28,TRBJ1-1,few,CASTPGRMNTEAFF,TGTGCCAGCACCCCCGGACGGATGAACACTGAAGCTTTCTTT
13,-,TRBV4-1,TRBJ2-1,-,CASSQGRWYEQFF,TGCGCCAGCAGCCAAGGGAGGTGGTATGAGCAGTTCTTC
17,TRBD2,TRBV4-2,TRBJ2-1,many,CASSQAPGLAIDNEQFF,TGTGCCAGCAGCCAAGCCCCGGGACTAGCAATCGACAATGAGCAGTTCTTC
16,TRBD1,TRBV5-1,TRBJ2-3,-,CASSRSYRGPADTQYF,TGCGCCAGCAGCCGTAGTTACAGGGGGCCGGCAGATACGCAGTATTTT
14,-,TRBV6-1,TRBJ1-2,few,CASSQGSLSTSYTF,TGTGCCAGCAGTCAAGGGAGTTTGAGTACTTCGTACACCTTC
14,-,TRBV11-2,TRBJ2-7,-,CAISSTDTKGEQYF,TGTGCCATCAGCTCGACCGACACGAAGGGCGAGCAGTACTTC
15,TRBD2,TRBV27,TRBJ2-1,medium-sized,CASSQGSGGSNEQFF,TGTGCCAGCAGTCAGGGGAGCGGGGGAAGCAATGAGCAGTTCTTC
13,-,TRBV12-3/TRBV12-4,TRBJ2-2,-,CASSPTNTGELFF,TGTGCCAGCAGTCCCACGAACACCGGGGAGCTGTTTTTT
13,-,TRBV6-2/TRBV6-3,TRBJ1-2,medium-sized,CASRALGGYGYTF,TGTGCCAGCAGGGCATTGGGGGGCTATGGCTACACCTTC
19,-,TRBV6-2/TRBV6-3,TRBJ2-5,-,CASSYRSAGEGGLQETQYF,TGTGCCAGCAGTTACAGGTCGGCAGGGGAGGGTGGGCTACAAGAGACCCAGTACTTC
12,-,TRBV2,TRBJ1-2,-,CASSQTAYGYTF,TGTGCCAGCAGTCAGACAGCCTATGGCTACACCTTC
15,-,TRBV3-1,TRBJ2-1,many,CASSPQRATYNEQFF,TGTGCCAGCAGCCCGCAGCGGGCCACCTACAATGAGCAGTTCTTC